This T cell receptor (beta chain) was profiled in a study of cytomegalovirus exposure and HLA in healthy donors (dated by TCRdb to between 2016 and 2019). For the study in its entirety: An earlier analysis of a few hundred of the donors reported approximately 300 Gb of sequence data and 95 million to 140 million unique TCR beta sequences obtained from around 170 million T cells. An early release covering over 500 HLA-typed donors comprised 250 to 350 gigabases of sequencing data and roughly 86 million unique TCR sequences. Among the approximately 400 genotyped donors, around 79% belonged to the genetic ancestry cluster associated with self-reported Caucasian donors. The study aimed to test whether signatures of past pathogen exposure could be identified by cataloging public T cell receptors. Using immunosequencing, the study profiled T cell repertoires from about 650 subjects and related those repertoires to cytomegalovirus serostatus. Besides the first cohort of around 700 subjects, a separate validation cohort made up of 120 or so different subjects was used. The study combined high-throughput TCR immunosequencing, statistical association of individual TCRs with disease status, and machine learning to predict cytomegalovirus infection status. To study patterns of TCR occurrence, a later analysis re-analyzed previously published TCR beta repertoires from 550 to 800 donors and added high-resolution HLA genotyping. Rather than using new phenotypic data, the later analysis identified candidate immune exposures from TCR beta sequences and from how often those sequences occurred across donors. An earlier analysis of more than 450 of the donors used high-throughput TCR beta sequencing to judge whether each TCR beta V gene segment behaved as functional or pseudogenic. Donor age, sex, ethnicity and CMV serostatus were compiled together with the repertoire data. A later genetic analysis took genome-wide SNP genotypes for about 55% of the 666 donors and used that subset as a discovery cohort. Every discovery cohort repertoire had been produced on one sequencing platform. Both class I and class II loci were covered by HLA typing, at four-digit resolution. The number of donors typed differed by locus, with 629-630 for A, B, C, DRB1 and DQB1, around 500 for DQA1, approximately 580 for DPA1, and under 490 for DPB1. Roughly five DR-DQ haplotypes were handled as single units for association and clustering, since linkage in the cohort was strong. Among roughly 400 genotyped donors of the cohort, an average of around 240,000 unique TCR beta nucleotide sequences was sequenced per donor, of which 15% to 20% were non-productive. Overall study outcomes, separate from this receptor: A cluster of highly shared sequence variants was judged likely to be a technical artifact of the sequencing pipeline. In vitro tests confirmed that three of the cytomegalovirus-associated TCR beta chains recognize cytomegalovirus antigens. It was suggested by the authors that the approach could potentially be generalized to other disease states and immunological phenotypes. Several of the top co-occurrence clusters appeared to be linked to parvovirus B19, influenza, CMV and Epstein-Barr virus, according to a later analysis. According to a later genetic analysis, donors in an Asian-associated ancestry cluster had fewer N-insertions in productive TCRs than the approximately 710-donor mean. Linkage disequilibrium might explain the correlated functional status among segregating V segments, but an unknown experimental factor could not be excluded. In a later analysis, the rate of TCR association differed among HLA loci, with DRB1 alleles having the most associated TCRs and HLA-C alleles having the fewest. A later analysis found that HLA-associated TCR beta chains were more clonally expanded and had lower generation probabilities than equally common non-associated chains. Roughly uniform sequencing depth across donors was assumed in presence/absence analyses, although this assumption may not hold. A total of 150 to 200 TCR beta chains were listed by the study as associated with cytomegalovirus. Assigning TCR associations to individual alleles was difficult when HLA alleles, especially DR and DQ, strongly co-occurred. Broadly in line with IMGT annotations, most TCR beta V segments showed up in productive rearrangements about 87% or about 30% of the time in an earlier analysis of several hundred of the donors. Immune exposure information for the cohort was limited to CMV serostatus. Because the 87-base-pair reads could not distinguish some IMGT-functional V segments, including TRBV6-2 and TRBV6-3, those segments were excluded. Because counts were too low, fewer than 20 rarely observed V segments, including chromosome 9 orphons, were excluded from the earlier analysis of roughly 580 of the donors. A later analysis associated about 17,000 TCR beta sequences with specific HLA alleles at a false discovery rate of 0.05. An association between a missense DCLRE1C variant and V-gene and J-gene trimming of TCR beta chains was found in a later genetic analysis and replicated in an independent cohort. According to a later analysis, most CMV-associated TCR beta chains appeared to be HLA-restricted, and the HLA associations seemed to be driven largely by CMV exposure. Because some donors lacked HLA typing at each locus, the association tests relied only on the typed subset. A further reported finding was that TCR beta sequences accurately predicted the HLA-A and HLA-B alleles for most subjects in the first cohort. The classifier was reported to diagnose cytomegalovirus status with high specificity and sensitivity in both the original cohort and the validation cohort. In this cohort, only TCR beta chains were sequenced, and detectable features were limited by the absence of alpha or paired-chain data. Most TCR sequences were seen in very few donors, while some public TCRs were found in many individuals.

Libraries were made using the immunoSEQ multiplex PCR assay. For the multiplex PCR, a mixture combining 60 forward primers for TCR Vbeta segments and 13 reverse primers for TCR Jbeta segments was used. The CDR3 region of rearranged TCR beta genes was amplified from genomic DNA with a multiplex PCR assay. The Illumina HiSeq System was used to sequence the amplified TCR beta libraries as 87-base-pair reads. The authors processed their data as follows. Across the 666 repertoires, a later analysis counted 80 million or so unique TCR beta chains, some 11 million of which were shared by at least two donors. A nearest-neighbor algorithm error-corrected the raw reads and collapsed the reads into unique sequences, merging closely related sequences to remove PCR and sequencing errors. Alignment of CDR3 sequences to IMGT reference sequences was used to assign V, D and J gene segments. For a sequence to be retained, at least a six-nucleotide match to both a V gene segment and a J gene segment was required. A rearrangement counted as productive if the CDR3 had no stop codons and remained in frame with V and J, and every other rearrangement counted as non-productive. Following IMGT convention, CDR3 was defined as the stretch from the second conserved V-encoded cysteine up to the conserved J-encoded phenylalanine. The earlier analysis of about 570 of the donors excluded any sequence lacking an unambiguous match to a single V gene segment. In an earlier analysis of approximately 500 of the donors, a V segment was called functional when productive rearrangements were above 56.7%, and segregating when the standard deviation between donors exceeded 5%. A statistical classification framework was built to diagnose cytomegalovirus status from the catalog of TCR beta chain sequences. V and J gene assignment, in a later analysis, came from comparing TCR nucleotide sequences with IMGT/GENE-DB human TR gene sequences. The TCRdist pipeline was used in a later analysis to assign CDR3 sequences and most-parsimonious VDJ recombination scenarios. In a later analysis, every TCR beta chain was defined by the combination of its CDR3 amino acid sequence and its V-gene family, and reads without a unique V-gene family were dropped. To address suspected cross-contamination and a sequencing artifact, a later analysis removed 450 to 700 highly shared, low-generation-probability nucleotide sequences. In a later analysis, a clonal expansion index was calculated for each public chain from normalized within-repertoire ranks of inferred template counts. In a later analysis, generation probabilities were computed using a VDJ recombination model fitted to out-of-frame rearrangements, and the results were checked against IGoR. In a later analysis, TCR-TCR, TCR-HLA and TCR-CMV co-occurrence was scored with hypergeometric tests, and a repertoire-size bias correction was applied to TCR pairs. In a later analysis, false discovery rates were estimated by permuting HLA or CMV assignments 20 times. In a later analysis, co-occurring TCRs were grouped with DBSCAN, and TCRdist sequence similarity was added when clustering was performed within HLA-allele-positive subsets. For co-occurrence clustering, repertoires with fewer than 30,000 or more than 120,000 public chains were excluded, along with 4 to 6 repertoires with anomalous nucleotide sharing. In its TCRdb copy, this immuneACCESS table keeps in-frame sequences only and misses some clones. Where compared with another copy, unresolved V genes explain less than half of these, and the others have no known cause. The V and J calls and clone size come from that table; D and trimming were worked out from the DNA. For this sample there are under 150,000 clones; approximately 86% appear just once. The ten largest clones take up under 2% of the sample.

Ends trimmed: V by 5 bases, J by 5 bases; bases unmatched to a gene: 3. The CDR3 sequence holds 14 residues, the cysteine and phenylalanine included. Of the read, only the CDR3 DNA is kept; its 42 bases are in frame from base 1. Reading the germline V gene (reference sequence) gives CDR1 MNHNY and CDR2 SVGAGI. A note on this clone: Its target antigen remains unknown. One base away there is no much larger clone; base qualities are not given.

The cohort comprised 710 or so healthy bone marrow donors. All cohort members were sampled while nominally healthy, although unrecorded immune exposures were likely present. The donor tested CMV seronegative and was one of the 352 seronegative cohort members. A peripheral blood sample was provided by each donor, and peripheral blood mononuclear cells were used for TCR beta sequencing. The Qiagen DNeasy Blood Extraction Kit was used to extract genomic DNA from the blood cell samples. The TCR was taken from a boy aged 5-17 years in good health and CMV-seronegative. The chain employs TRBV6-6 and TRBJ1-6; 7 central bases correspond to TRBD1. What was sequenced was PBMCs. The bases read TGTGCCAGCAGTGAGGGACAGAATAATTCACCCCTCCACTTT. This yields the protein CASSEGQNNSPLHF.